The entry that follows covers one T cell receptor (beta chain) sequence. The specificity of this receptor is unknown. There are no base qualities to consult, and no much larger clone falls within one base. Patients with autoimmune disease history or receiving systemic immunosuppression were excluded from the trial. Peripheral blood for TCR sequencing was collected from all dose cohorts at baseline, on cycle 4 day 1, and on cycle 7 day 1. The samples were drawn from a first-in-human, open-label, multicenter phase I dose-escalation trial of ivuxolimab. Adults with locally advanced or metastatic head and neck squamous cell, hepatocellular, melanoma or renal cell carcinoma were enrolled in the trial. Before TCR sequencing, CD4+ T cells and CD8+ T cells from peripheral blood were sorted into separate populations. The germline V gene (reference sequence) specifies MNHEY as CDR1 and SMNVEV as CDR2. V lost 6 bases and J lost 2 bases, and the count of bases not matched to a germline gene is 5. The CDR3 runs 15 amino acids, cysteine and phenylalanine included. The CDR3 DNA has 45 bases and is translated from base 1.

The sample is drawn from a study of OX40 agonist ivuxolimab in advanced cancers. General notes on the study: Ivuxolimab was a fully human IgG2 agonistic monoclonal antibody targeting the costimulatory receptor OX40 (CD134). Intravenous ivuxolimab was administered to patients every 2 weeks at six dose levels: 0.01, 0.1, 0.3, 1.5, 3 and 10 mg/kg. Among the roughly 50 dose-escalation patients, 19 had hepatocellular carcinoma, roughly 15 melanoma, 9 renal cell carcinoma and 9 head and neck cancer. A male proportion of around 80% and a mean age of about 60 years, ranging from about 20 to 79, were recorded for the dose-escalation cohort. Patients were allowed to have had prior anti-PD-1, anti-PD-L1 or anti-CTLA-4 therapy, and around 41% of the dose-escalation patients had previously received checkpoint inhibitors. Partial responses occurred in three dose-escalation patients: two with cutaneous melanoma and one with hepatocellular carcinoma. Peripheral TCRbeta sequencing aimed to test whether ivuxolimab altered TCR sequence diversity and caused clonal T-cell expansion. The paper describes the monotherapy dose-escalation part (N ≈ 49 patients) of the phase I trial of ivuxolimab.

The paper's findings and limits, for the study overall: The antigen specificity of the clonally expanded peripheral T cells was not determined. Low levels of normalized T-cell clonal expansion were also seen in some patients who did not respond. After ivuxolimab, more expanded clones were found on average in CD8+ T cells than in CD4+ T cells. Clonal expansion of both CD4+ and CD8+ blood T cells was observed from baseline to week 6 at doses 0.1 to 3.0 mg/kg. In the 0.1-3.0 mg/kg groups, partial responders were among the patients with the lowest normalized peripheral clonal expansion, particularly in CD8+ T cells.

Genomic DNA was extracted from sorted cells for sequencing of the TCRbeta CDR3 region. The immunoSEQ Assay was used to sequence the TCRbeta CDR3 regions. In TCRdb, the immuneACCESS table is reduced to in-frame sequences with V and J assigned. These tables do not hold every clone; where another copy was compared, an unresolved V gene accounts for under half, and the others remain unexplained. The sample contains fewer than 60,000 clones, approximately 90% of them found a single time. Of the sample, roughly 13% falls within the top ten clones. The TCR was taken from an adult with an advanced solid tumor such as melanoma, head and neck, liver or kidney cancer. Sequencing was performed on CD4+ or CD8+ T cells sorted from blood, taken in a trial of the OX40 agonist ivuxolimab. Recombination connected TRBV27 to TRBJ1-5; TRBD1 lines up with 9 middle nucleotides. CDR3 loop: CASSPDRGGNQPQHF. The nucleotide sequence is given as TGTGCCAGCAGCCCGGACAGGGGAGGCAATCAGCCCCAGCATTTT.